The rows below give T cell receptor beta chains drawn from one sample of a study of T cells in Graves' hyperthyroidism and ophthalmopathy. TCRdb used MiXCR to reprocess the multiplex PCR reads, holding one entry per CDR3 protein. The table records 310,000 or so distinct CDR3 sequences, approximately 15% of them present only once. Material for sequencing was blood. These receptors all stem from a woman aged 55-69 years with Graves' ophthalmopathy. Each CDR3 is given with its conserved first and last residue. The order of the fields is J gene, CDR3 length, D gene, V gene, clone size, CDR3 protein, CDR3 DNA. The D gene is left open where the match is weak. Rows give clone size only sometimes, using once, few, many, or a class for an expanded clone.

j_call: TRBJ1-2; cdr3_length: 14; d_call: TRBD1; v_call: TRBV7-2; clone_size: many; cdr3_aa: CASSLTGTLYGYTF; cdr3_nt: TGTGCCAGCAGCTTGACAGGGACCTTGTATGGCTACACCTTC
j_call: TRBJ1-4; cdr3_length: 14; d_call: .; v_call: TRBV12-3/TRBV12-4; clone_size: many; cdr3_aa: CASTLNLGGEKLFF; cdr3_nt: TGTGCCAGCACCCTCAATCTGGGGGGTGAAAAACTGTTTTTT
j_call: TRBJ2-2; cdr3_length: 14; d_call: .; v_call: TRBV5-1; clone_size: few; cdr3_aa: CASQGLLNTGELFF; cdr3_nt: TGCGCCAGCCAGGGGCTACTGAACACCGGGGAGCTGTTTTTT
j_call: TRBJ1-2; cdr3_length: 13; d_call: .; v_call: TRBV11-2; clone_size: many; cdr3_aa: CASSLARGYGYTF; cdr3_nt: TGTGCCAGCAGCTTAGCCAGGGGCTATGGCTACACCTTC
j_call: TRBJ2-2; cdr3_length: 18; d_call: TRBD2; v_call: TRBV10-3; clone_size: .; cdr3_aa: CAISDGLAGGGYTGELFF; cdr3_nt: TGTGCCATCAGTGACGGACTAGCGGGGGGTGGATACACCGGGGAGCTGTTTTTT
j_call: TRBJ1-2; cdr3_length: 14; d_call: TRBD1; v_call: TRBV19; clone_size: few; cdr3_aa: CASSPRDRVNGYTF; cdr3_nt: TGTGCCAGTAGTCCCCGGGACAGGGTAAACGGCTACACCTTC
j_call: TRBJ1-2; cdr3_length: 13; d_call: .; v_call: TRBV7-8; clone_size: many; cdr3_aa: CASSQDSNYGYTF; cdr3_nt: TGTGCCAGCAGCCAAGACAGTAACTATGGCTACACCTTC
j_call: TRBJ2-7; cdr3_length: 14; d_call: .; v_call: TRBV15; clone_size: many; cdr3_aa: CATSWRQHSYEQYF; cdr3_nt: TGTGCCACCAGCTGGCGACAGCACTCCTACGAGCAGTACTTC
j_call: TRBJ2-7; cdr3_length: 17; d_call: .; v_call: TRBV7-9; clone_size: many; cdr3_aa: CASSSINGGSSSYEQYF; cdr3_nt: TGTGCCAGCAGCTCAATTAACGGGGGATCCAGCTCCTACGAGCAGTACTTC
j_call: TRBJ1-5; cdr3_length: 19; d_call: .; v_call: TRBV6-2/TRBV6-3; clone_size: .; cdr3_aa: CASSQETKKTGNSNQPQHF; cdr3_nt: TGTGCCAGCAGCCAAGAAACCAAAAAAACGGGGAATAGCAATCAGCCCCAGCATTTT
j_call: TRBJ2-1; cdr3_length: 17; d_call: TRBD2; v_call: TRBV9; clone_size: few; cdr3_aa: CASSPKLLAGGPGEQFF; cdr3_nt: TGTGCCAGCAGCCCTAAGTTACTAGCGGGGGGTCCGGGTGAGCAGTTCTTC
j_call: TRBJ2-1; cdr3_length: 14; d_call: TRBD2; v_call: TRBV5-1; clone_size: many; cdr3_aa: CASSFGQGGNEQFF; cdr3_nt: TGCGCCAGCAGCTTTGGGCAGGGAGGGAATGAGCAGTTCTTC
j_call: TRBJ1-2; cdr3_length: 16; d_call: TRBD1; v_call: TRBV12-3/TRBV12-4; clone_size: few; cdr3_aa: CASSLWTGGENYGYTF; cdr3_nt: TGTGCCAGCAGTTTATGGACAGGGGGGGAGAACTATGGCTACACCTTC
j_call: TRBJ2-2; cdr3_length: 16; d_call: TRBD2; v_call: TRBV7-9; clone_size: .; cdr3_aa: CASSLGTSANTGELFF; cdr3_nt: TGTGCCAGCAGCTTAGGGACTAGCGCGAACACCGGGGAGCTGTTTTTT
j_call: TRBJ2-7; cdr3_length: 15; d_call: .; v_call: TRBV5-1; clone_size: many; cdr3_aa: CASSLGAGSDYEQYF; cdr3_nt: TGCGCCAGCAGCTTGGGAGCAGGGTCTGACTACGAGCAGTACTTC
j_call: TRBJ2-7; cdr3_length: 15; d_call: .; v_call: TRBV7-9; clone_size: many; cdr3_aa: CASSLEAGGNYEQYF; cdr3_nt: TGTGCCAGCAGCTTAGAGGCAGGGGGGAACTACGAGCAGTACTTC
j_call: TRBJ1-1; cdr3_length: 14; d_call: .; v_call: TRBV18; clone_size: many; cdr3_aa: CASSPGTENTEAFF; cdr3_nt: TGTGCCAGCTCCCCCGGGACTGAGAACACTGAAGCTTTCTTT
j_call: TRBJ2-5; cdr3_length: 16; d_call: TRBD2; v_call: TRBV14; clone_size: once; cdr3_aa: CASSQLRAGERETQYF; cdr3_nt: TGTGCCAGCAGCCAATTAAGAGCGGGGGAGAGAGAGACCCAGTACTTC
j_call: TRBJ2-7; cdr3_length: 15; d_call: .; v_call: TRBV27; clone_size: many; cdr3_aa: CASSRGGSLSYEQYF; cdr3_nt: TGTGCCAGCAGTCGAGGGGGTTCCCTCTCCTACGAGCAGTACTTC
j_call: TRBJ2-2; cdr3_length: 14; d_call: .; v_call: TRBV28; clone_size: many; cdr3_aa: CASQRQVGAGELFF; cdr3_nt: TGTGCCAGCCAACGACAGGTCGGGGCCGGGGAGCTGTTTTTT
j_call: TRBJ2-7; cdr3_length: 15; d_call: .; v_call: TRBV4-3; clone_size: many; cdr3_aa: CASSQDTRGTHEQYF; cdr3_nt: TGCGCCAGCAGCCAAGATACAAGGGGGACCCACGAGCAGTACTTC
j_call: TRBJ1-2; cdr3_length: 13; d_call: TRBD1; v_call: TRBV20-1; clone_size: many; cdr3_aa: CSAGQGDNYGYTF; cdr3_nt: TGCAGTGCTGGACAGGGGGATAACTATGGCTACACCTTC
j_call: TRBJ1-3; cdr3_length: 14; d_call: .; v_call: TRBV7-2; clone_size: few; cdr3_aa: CASSPRHGGNTIYF; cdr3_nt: TGTGCCAGCAGCCCAAGACACGGTGGAAACACCATATATTTT
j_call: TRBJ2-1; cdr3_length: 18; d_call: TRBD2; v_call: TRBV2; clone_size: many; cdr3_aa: CASSELAGGRSSYNEQFF; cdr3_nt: TGTGCCAGCAGTGAACTAGCGGGAGGGCGGAGCTCCTACAATGAGCAGTTCTTC
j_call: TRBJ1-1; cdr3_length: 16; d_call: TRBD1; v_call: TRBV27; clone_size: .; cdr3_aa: CASHFRAGGIGTEAFF; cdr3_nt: TGTGCCAGCCACTTTAGGGCAGGGGGCATAGGAACTGAAGCTTTCTTT
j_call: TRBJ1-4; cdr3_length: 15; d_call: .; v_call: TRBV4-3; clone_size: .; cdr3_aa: CASSQGVETNEKLFF; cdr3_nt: TGCGCCAGCAGCCAAGGGGTGGAGACTAATGAAAAACTGTTTTTT
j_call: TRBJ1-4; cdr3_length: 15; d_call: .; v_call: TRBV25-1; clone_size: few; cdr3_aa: CASSGGGSFNEKLFF; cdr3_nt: TGTGCCAGCAGTGGGGGCGGGTCGTTTAATGAAAAACTGTTTTTT
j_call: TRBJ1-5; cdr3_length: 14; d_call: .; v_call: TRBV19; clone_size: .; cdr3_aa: CASSPPGSNQPQHF; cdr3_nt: TGTGCCAGTAGCCCACCGGGAAGCAATCAGCCCCAGCATTTT
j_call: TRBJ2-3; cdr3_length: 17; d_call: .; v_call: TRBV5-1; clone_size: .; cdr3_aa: CASSLDPAGGGTDTQYF; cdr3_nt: TGCGCCAGCAGCTTGGATCCGGCGGGTGGGGGCACAGATACGCAGTATTTT
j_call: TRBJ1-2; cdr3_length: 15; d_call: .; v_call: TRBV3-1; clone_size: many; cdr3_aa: CASSRRTAYNYGYTF; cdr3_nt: TGTGCCAGCAGCCGGCGGACAGCCTATAACTATGGCTACACCTTC
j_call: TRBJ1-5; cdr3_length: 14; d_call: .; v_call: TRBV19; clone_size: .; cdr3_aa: CASHPGRMNQPQHF; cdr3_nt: TGTGCCAGTCATCCGGGACGGATGAATCAGCCCCAGCATTTT
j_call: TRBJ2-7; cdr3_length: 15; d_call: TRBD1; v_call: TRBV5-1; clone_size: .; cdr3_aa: CASSSSGTARDEQYF; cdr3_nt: TGCGCCAGCAGCAGCTCCGGGACAGCAAGGGACGAGCAGTACTTC
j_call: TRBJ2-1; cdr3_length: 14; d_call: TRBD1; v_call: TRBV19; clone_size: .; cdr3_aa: CASSIGTGYNEQFF; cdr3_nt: TGTGCCAGTAGTATAGGGACAGGATACAATGAGCAGTTCTTC
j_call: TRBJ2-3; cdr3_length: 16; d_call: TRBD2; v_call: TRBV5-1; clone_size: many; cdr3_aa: CASSLALAGVADTQYF; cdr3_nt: TGCGCCAGCAGCTTGGCTCTAGCGGGAGTAGCAGATACGCAGTATTTT
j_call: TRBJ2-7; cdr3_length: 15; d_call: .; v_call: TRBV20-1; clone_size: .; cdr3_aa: CSARGFGQGSDEQYF; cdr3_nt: TGCAGTGCTAGGGGCTTCGGGCAGGGAAGCGACGAGCAGTACTTC
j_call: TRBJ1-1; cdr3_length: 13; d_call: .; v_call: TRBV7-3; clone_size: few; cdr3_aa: CASRREMNTEAFF; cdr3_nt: TGTGCCAGTCGAAGGGAGATGAACACTGAAGCTTTCTTT
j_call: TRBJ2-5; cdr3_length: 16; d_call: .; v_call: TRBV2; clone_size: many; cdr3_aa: CASRNWGQGGIETQYF; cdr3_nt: TGTGCCAGCAGGAACTGGGGGCAGGGTGGTATAGAGACCCAGTACTTC
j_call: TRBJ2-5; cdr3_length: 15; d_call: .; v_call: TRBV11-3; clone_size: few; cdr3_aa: CASSLGGGPQETQYF; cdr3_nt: TGTGCCAGCAGCTTAGGTGGGGGCCCCCAAGAGACCCAGTACTTC
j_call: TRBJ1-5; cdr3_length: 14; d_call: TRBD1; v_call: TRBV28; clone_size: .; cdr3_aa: CASSQDREDQPQHF; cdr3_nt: TGTGCCAGCAGCCAAGACAGGGAGGATCAGCCCCAGCATTTT
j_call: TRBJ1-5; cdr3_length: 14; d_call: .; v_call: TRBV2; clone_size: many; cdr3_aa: CASSEATAYQPQHF; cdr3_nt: TGTGCCAGCAGTGAAGCGACAGCATATCAGCCCCAGCATTTT
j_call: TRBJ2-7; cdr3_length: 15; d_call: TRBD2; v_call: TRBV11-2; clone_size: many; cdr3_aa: CASSSRTSGSYEQYF; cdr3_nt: TGTGCCAGCAGCTCCCGGACTAGCGGGAGCTACGAGCAGTACTTC
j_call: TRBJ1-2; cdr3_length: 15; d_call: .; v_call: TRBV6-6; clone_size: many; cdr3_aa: CASSYSTSGSYGYTF; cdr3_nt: TGTGCCAGCAGTTACTCGACCTCGGGAAGCTATGGCTACACCTTC
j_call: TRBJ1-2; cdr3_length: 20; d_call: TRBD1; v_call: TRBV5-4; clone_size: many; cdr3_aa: CASSQMVRTGSPLIIYGYTF; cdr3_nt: TGTGCCAGCAGCCAAATGGTCAGGACAGGGAGTCCGCTTATTATTTATGGCTACACCTTC
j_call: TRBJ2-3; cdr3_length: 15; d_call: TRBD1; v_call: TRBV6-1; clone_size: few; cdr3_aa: CASNQATGSTDTQYF; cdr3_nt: TGTGCCAGCAACCAGGCGACAGGGAGCACAGATACGCAGTATTTT
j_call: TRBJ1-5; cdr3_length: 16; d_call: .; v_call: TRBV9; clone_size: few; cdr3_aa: CASSVGYTTNNQPQHF; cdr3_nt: TGTGCCAGCAGCGTAGGATACACTACTAACAATCAGCCCCAGCATTTT
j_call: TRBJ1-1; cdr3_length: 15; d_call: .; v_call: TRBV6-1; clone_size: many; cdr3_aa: CASSLFLGENTEAFF; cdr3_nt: TGTGCCAGCAGTCTTTTTCTGGGCGAGAACACTGAAGCTTTCTTT
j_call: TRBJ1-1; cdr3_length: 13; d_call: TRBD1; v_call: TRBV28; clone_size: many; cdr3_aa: CASRRQGKTEAFF; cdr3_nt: TGTGCCAGCAGGCGACAGGGGAAGACTGAAGCTTTCTTT
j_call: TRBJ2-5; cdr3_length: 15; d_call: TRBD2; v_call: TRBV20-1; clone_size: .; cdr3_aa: CSAKPPGLAGETQYF; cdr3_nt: TGCAGTGCTAAACCCCCGGGACTAGCAGGGGAGACCCAGTACTTC